The entry that follows covers one TCR beta chain sequence. Per germline, CDR1 MNHEY and CDR2 SVGEGT. The V end was cut by 5 bases, the J end by 1 base, with 12 bases between. The CDR3 spans 16 residues. This record comes from a study of control samples from healthy donors and cancer patients. The data were produced by immunoSEQ multiplex PCR, yet TCRdb's version contains in-frame clones alone and is incomplete. The sample shows some 89,000 clones, more than 75% of them seen only once. The chain uses TRBV6-2 or TRBV6-3 and TRBJ2-6; D possibly corresponds to TRBD2 (6 bases). The source material was blood. This receptor was obtained from a middle-aged woman in good health. The chain's CDR3 is CASSTMGRSGANVLTF. Written as DNA, the CDR3 is TGTGCCAGCAGTACGATGGGGAGGTCTGGGGCCAACGTCCTGACTTTC.